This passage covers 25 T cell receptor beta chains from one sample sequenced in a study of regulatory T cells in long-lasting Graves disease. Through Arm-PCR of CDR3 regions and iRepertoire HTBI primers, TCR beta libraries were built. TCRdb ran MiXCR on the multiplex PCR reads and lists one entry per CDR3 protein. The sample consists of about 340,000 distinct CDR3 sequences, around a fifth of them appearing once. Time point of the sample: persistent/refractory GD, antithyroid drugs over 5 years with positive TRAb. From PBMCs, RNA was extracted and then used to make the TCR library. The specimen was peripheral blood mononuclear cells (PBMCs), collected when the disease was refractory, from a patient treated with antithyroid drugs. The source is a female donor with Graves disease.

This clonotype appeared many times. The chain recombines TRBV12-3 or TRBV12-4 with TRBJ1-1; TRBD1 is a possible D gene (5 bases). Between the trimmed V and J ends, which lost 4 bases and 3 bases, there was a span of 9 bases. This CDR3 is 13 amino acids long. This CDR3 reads CASSWDRDTEAFF. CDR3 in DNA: TGTGCCAGCAGTTGGGACCGTGACACTGAAGCTTTCTTT.

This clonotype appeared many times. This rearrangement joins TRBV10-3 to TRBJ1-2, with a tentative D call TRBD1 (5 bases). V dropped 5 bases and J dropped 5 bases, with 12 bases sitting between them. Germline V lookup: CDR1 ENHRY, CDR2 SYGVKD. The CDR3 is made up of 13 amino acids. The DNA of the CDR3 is TGTGCCATCAGTCCCAATGGGGGATATGGCTACACCTTC. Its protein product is CAISPNGGYGYTF.

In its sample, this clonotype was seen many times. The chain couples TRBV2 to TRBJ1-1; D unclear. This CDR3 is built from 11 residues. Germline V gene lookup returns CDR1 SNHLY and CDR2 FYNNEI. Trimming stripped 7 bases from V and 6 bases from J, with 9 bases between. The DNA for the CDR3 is TGTGCCAGCATAAGGGTAGCTGAAGCTTTCTTT. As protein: CASIRVAEAFF.

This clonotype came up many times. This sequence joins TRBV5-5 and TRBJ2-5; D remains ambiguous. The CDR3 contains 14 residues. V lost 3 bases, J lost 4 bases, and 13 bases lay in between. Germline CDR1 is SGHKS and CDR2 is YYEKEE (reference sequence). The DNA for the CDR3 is TGTGCCAGCAGCTCCCGGGCTGGGCGAGAGACCCAGTACTTC. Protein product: CASSSRAGRETQYF. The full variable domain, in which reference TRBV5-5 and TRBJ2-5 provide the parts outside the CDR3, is DAGVTQSPTHLIKTRGQQVTLRCSPISGHKSVSWYQQVLGQGPQFIFQYYEKEERGRGNFPDRFSARQFPNYSSELNVNALLLGDSALYLCASSSRAGRETQYFGPGTRLLVL.

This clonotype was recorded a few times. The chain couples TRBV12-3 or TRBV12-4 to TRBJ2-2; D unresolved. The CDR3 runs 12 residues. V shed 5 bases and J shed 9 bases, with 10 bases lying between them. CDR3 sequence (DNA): TGTGCCAGCAGTCCGGGTGACCGGGAGCTGTTTTTT. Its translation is CASSPGDRELFF.

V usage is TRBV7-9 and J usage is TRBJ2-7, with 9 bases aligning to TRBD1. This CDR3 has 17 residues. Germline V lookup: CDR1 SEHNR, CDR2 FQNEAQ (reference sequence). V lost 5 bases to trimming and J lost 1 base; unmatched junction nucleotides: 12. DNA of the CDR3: TGTGCCAGCAGCCCGACCGGGACAGGGACCAGATCCTACGAGCAGTACTTC. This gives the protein CASSPTGTGTRSYEQYF.

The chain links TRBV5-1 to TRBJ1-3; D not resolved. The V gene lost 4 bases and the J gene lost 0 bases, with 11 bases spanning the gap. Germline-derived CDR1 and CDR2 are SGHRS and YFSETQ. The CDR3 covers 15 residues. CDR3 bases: TGCGCCAGCAGCGGCGGGGAGGTCTCTGGAAACACCATATATTTT. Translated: CASSGGEVSGNTIYF.

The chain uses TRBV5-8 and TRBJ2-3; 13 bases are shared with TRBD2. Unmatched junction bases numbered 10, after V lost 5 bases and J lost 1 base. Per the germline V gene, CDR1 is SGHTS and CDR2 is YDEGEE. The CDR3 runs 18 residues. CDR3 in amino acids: CASRAGTSGTLGTDTQYF. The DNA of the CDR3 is TGTGCCAGCAGGGCCGGGACTAGCGGGACCCTTGGCACAGATACGCAGTATTTT.

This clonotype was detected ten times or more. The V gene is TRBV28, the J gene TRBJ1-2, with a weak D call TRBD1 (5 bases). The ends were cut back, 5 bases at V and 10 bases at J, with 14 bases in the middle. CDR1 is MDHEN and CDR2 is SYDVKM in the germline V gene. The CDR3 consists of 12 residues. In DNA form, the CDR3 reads TGTGCCAGCAGTCAGTCGGGGCAGTCCTACACCTTC. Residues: CASSQSGQSYTF.

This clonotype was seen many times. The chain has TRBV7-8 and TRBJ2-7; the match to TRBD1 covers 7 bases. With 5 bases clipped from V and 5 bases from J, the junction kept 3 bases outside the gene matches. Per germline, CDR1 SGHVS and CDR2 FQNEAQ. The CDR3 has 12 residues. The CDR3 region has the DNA TGTGCCAGCAGCCGGGACAGCCACGAGCAGTACTTC. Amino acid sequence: CASSRDSHEQYF.

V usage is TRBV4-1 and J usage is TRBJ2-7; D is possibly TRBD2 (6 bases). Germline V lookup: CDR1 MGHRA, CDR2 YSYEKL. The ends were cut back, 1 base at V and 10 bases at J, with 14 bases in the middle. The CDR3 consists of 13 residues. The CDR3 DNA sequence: TGCGCCAGCAGCCAAGGCATACCGGGAGAACAGTACTTC. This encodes CASSQGIPGEQYF.

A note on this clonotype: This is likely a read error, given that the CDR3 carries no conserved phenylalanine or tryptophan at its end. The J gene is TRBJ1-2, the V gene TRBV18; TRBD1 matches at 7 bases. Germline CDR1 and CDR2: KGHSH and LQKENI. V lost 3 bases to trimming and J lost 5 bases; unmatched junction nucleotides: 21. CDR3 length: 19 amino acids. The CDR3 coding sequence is TGTGCCAGCTCACCGGGGTCTTGGCTGGGACAGCCTGACCCGTATGGCTACACCCTC. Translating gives CASSPGSWLGQPDPYGYTL.

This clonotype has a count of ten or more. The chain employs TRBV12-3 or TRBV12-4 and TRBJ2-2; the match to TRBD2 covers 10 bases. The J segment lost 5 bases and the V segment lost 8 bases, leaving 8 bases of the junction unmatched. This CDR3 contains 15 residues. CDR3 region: CASGGQAGGTGELFF. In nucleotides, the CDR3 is TGTGCCAGCGGTGGGCAAGCGGGAGGGACCGGGGAGCTGTTTTTT.

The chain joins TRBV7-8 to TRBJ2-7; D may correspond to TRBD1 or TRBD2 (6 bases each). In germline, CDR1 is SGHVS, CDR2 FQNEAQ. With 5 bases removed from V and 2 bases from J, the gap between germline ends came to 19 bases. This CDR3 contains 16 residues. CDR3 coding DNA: TGTGCCAGCAGCCAAGTTCTAACAGGGAGGCCCTACGAGCAGTACTTC. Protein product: CASSQVLTGRPYEQYF. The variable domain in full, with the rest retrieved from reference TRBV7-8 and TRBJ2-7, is GAGVSQSPRYKVAKRGQDVALRCDPISGHVSLFWYQQALGQGPEFLTYFQNEAQLDKSGLPSDRFFAERPEGSVSTLKIQRTQQEDSAVYLCASSQVLTGRPYEQYFGPGTRLTVT.

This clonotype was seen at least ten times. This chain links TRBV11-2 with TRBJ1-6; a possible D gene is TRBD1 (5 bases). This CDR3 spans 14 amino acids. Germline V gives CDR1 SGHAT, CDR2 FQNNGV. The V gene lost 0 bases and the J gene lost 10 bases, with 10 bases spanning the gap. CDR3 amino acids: CASSLERGGSPLHF. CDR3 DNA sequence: TGTGCCAGCAGCTTAGAGAGGGGCGGGTCACCCCTCCACTTT.

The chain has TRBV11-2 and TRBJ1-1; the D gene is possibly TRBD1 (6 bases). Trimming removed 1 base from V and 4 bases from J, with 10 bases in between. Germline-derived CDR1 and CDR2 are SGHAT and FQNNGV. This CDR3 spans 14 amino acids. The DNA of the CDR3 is TGTGCCAGCAGCTTAGTACAGGGTTTCACTGAAGCTTTCTTT. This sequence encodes CASSLVQGFTEAFF.

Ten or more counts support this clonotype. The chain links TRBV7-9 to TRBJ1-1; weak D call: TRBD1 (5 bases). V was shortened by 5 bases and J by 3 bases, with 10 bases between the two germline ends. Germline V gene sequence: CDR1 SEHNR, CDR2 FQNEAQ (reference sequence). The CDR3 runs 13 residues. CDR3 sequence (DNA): TGTGCCAGCAGCCGGGCGGGGGACACTGAAGCTTTCTTT. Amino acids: CASSRAGDTEAFF.

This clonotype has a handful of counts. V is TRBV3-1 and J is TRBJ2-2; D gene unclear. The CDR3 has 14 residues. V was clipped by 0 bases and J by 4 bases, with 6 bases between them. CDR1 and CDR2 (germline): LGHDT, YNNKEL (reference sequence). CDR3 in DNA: TGTGCCAGCAGCCAAGATCTTGGCACCGGGGAGCTGTTTTTT. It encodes CASSQDLGTGELFF.

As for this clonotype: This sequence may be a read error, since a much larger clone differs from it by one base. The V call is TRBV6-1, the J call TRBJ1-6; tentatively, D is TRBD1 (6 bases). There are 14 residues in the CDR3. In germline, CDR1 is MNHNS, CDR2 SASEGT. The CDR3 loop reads CVGTQGSRNSPLHF. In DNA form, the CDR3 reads TGTGTCGGTACCCAGGGGAGTCGGAATTCACCCCTCCACTTT.

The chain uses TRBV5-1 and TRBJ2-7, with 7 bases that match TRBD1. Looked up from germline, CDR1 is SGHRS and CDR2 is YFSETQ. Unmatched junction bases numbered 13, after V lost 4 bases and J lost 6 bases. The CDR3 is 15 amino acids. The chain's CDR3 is CASSHRDRRFCEQYF. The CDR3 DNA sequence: TGCGCCAGCAGCCACCGGGACAGAAGGTTCTGCGAGCAGTACTTC.

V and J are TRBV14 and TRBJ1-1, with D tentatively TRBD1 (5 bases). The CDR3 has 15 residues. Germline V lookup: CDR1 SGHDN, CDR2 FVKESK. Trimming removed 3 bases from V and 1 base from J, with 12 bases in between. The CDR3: CASSQWLGGNTEAFF. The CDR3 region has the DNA TGTGCCAGCAGCCAGTGGTTGGGGGGGAACACTGAAGCTTTCTTT.

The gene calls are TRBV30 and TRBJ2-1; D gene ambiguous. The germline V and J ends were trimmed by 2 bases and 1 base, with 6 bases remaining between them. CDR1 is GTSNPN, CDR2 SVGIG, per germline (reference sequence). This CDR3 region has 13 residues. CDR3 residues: CAWSLGSYNEQFF. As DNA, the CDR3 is TGTGCCTGGAGTCTGGGGTCCTACAATGAGCAGTTCTTC. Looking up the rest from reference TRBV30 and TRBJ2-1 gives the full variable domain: SQTIHQWPATLVQPVGSPLSLECTVEGTSNPNLYWYRQAAGRGLQLLFYSVGIGQISSEVPQNLSASRPQDRQFILSSKKLLLSDSGFYLCAWSLGSYNEQFFGPGTRLTVL.

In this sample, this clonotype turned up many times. DNA for the CDR3: TGTGCCAGTCGACACCCAAGCGGCGGGGAGCTGTTTTTT. It translates to CASRHPSGGELFF. The rearrangement links TRBV6-1 to TRBJ2-2, with D maybe TRBD2 (5 bases). The germline V gene encodes CDR1 MNHNS and CDR2 SASEGT. V lost 9 bases, J lost 7 bases, and 15 bases lay in between. The CDR3 loop spans 13 amino acids.

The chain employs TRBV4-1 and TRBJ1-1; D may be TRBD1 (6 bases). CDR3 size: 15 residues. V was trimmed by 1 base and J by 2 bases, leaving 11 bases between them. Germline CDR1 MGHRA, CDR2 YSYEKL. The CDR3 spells CASSQVGQRNTEAFF. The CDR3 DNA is TGCGCCAGCAGCCAAGTCGGACAGAGAAACACTGAAGCTTTCTTT.

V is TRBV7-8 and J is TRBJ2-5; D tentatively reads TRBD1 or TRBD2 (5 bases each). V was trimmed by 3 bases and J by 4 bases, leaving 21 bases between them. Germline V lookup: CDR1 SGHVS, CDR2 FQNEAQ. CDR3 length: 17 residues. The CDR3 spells CASSLALSPGSPETQYF. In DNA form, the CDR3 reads TGTGCCAGCAGCTTGGCTTTATCCCCAGGGAGCCCAGAGACCCAGTACTTC.